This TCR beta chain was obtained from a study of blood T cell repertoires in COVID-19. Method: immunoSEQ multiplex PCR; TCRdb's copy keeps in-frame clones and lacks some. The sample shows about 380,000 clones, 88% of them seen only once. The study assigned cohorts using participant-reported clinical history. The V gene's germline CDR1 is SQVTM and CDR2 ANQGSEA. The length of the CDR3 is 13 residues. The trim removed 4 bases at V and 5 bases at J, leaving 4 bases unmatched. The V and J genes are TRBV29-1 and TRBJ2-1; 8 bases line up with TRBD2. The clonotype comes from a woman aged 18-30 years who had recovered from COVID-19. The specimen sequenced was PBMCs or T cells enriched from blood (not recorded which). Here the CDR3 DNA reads TGCAGCGTTGCTGTGACTAGCGACAATGAGCAGTTCTTC. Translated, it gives CSVAVTSDNEQFF.